Below, one T cell receptor beta chain is given with its context. This clonotype was found a few times. Its antigen has not been determined. No much larger clone exists at a distance of one base, and base qualities are not known. The donors were roughly 38 Caucasian individuals from Russia, aged 6 to 90 years, who were systemically healthy. Each donor gave about 9.2 milliliters of peripheral blood, drawn into EDTA-treated Vacutainer tubes. PBMCs were isolated by Ficoll-Paque density-gradient centrifugation, with at least 7 million obtained per sample. Total RNA, at least 6 micrograms per sample, was extracted from PBMCs with Trizol reagent. For every donor, an aliquot of PBMCs went through flow cytometry to measure the percentages of naive CD45RAhigh/CD27high T cells. The data are from a study of blood T cells in healthy people across ages (dated by TCRdb to between 2014 and 2017). For the wider study: In model experiments, roughly one uniquely barcoded TCR beta cDNA molecule per two T cells was captured by template switching. Using the same blood draw, the study looked at two additional independent replicas of 1 million unique cDNA reads for two donors, one aged 18 to 30 and the other aged 80 or older. Donors were grouped into four age groups: young (average approximately 15 years), middle-aged (around 39), aged (approximately 58) and long-lived (about 82). Age-related changes in TCR beta repertoire diversity were measured in the study by deep sequencing normalized with unique cDNA molecular identifiers. To avoid experimental bias, donors of different ages were randomly spread across the sequencing lanes.

The library was generated by 5' RACE. Sequenced using an Illumina HiSeq 2500. A second PCR of 7 to 11 cycles was performed with a sample-barcoded 5' primer and a J-beta primer mix. A template-switch 5' adaptor carrying 12 random nucleotides introduced a unique molecular identifier onto each TCR beta cDNA molecule. Each sample yielded at least 2.5 million CDR3-containing paired-end reads. All of the RNA was converted into first-strand cDNA using the Mint cDNA synthesis kit, with a TRBC-specific oligonucleotide serving as the primer. Following uracil-DNA glycosylase treatment, a first 18-cycle PCR with universal primers M1SS and BC2_uni_R was performed on all cDNA. The original methods were these. For normalization, 1 million high-quality reads, each with a distinct molecular identifier, were randomly selected from each sample. Instead of being binned into consensus sequences, reads that shared molecular identifiers were thrown out. MiTCR, set to a Q25 quality threshold and the strictest error-elimination algorithm, was used for CDR3 identification, clonotype clustering and error correction. A nonparametric unseen species model with Euler transformation was used to estimate a lower bound on total TCR beta diversity. TCRdb reanalyzed the raw reads on its own, using fastp at Q25 for trimming and MiXCR for clone calling, and kept in-frame beta chains. One record per CDR3 amino acid sequence lists the most common genes and DNA. None of the V and J calls come from the authors' own analysis; TCRdb made them. The sample table lists 1.5 million to 2 million distinct CDR3 sequences, about 50% of them with a count of one. Of the sample, over 2% falls within the top ten clones.

The paper as a whole reports these results and caveats: Because profiling used bulk unsorted PBMCs, naive and antigen-experienced compartments could not be compared conclusively. A strong correlation was found between observed TCR beta diversity and the percentage of naive T cells measured by flow cytometry. Compared with the aged group, the long-lived group had more naive CD4+ T cells, fewer expanded clones and increased TCR diversity, suggesting age selection. Because donor CMV infection status was unknown, age-related changes in expanded clonotypes were potentially confounded. As age increased, observed TCR beta diversity per million T cells dropped in a roughly linear way, and a significant reduction was already evident by age about 40. Total diversity estimates from one million sequenced T cells were considered lower bounds and underestimates.

The germline V gene yields MDHEN for CDR1 and SYDVKM for CDR2. From the cysteine up to the phenylalanine, the CDR3 has a length of 15 residues. Only CDR3 DNA remains: 45 bases, in frame from the first base. The trim is 8 bases for V and 0 bases for J, with a gap of 15 bases between the germline ends. The chain is encoded by TRBV28 joined to TRBJ2-3, with the D segment possibly TRBD1 or TRBD2, each aligning over 5 bases. The clonotype originates from a woman aged 40 to 50 in good health. Material for sequencing was blood. CDR3 reads: CASSPGTRSTDTQYF. The DNA reads TGTGCCAGCTCTCCCGGGACCCGGAGCACAGATACGCAGTATTTT.